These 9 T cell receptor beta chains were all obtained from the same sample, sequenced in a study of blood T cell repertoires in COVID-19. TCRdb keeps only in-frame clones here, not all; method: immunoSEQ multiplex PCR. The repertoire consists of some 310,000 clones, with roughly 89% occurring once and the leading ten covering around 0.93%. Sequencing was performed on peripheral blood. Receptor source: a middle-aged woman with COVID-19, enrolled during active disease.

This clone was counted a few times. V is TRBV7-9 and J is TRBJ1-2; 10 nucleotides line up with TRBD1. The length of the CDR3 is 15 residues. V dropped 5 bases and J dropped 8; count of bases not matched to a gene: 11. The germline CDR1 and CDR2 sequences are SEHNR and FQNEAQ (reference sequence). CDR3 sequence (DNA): TGTGCCAGCAGCGCGTCCCGACAGGGGGCGCAGGGCTACACCTTC. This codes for CASSASRQGAQGYTF.

CDR3 residues: CASSQSRGEYEQYF. The CDR3 region has the DNA TGCGCCAGCAGCCAATCCAGGGGTGAATACGAGCAGTACTTC. The chain combines TRBV4-3 with TRBJ2-7; a weak D match, TRBD1 (6 bases). Between the trimmed V and J ends, which lost 2 bases and 4 bases, there was a span of 12 bases. Germline CDR1 and CDR2: LGHNA and YSLEER. The CDR3 is 14 amino acids.

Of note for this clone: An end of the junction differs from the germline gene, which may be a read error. This CDR3 reads CASSFGGNNQPRHF. The CDR3 DNA follows: TGTGCCAGCAGCTTTGGAGGTAACAATCAGCCCCGGCATTTT. The chain joins TRBV7-2 to TRBJ1-5; D gene unclear. This CDR3 contains 14 residues. Germline V gene data show CDR1 as SGHTA and CDR2 as FQGNSA.

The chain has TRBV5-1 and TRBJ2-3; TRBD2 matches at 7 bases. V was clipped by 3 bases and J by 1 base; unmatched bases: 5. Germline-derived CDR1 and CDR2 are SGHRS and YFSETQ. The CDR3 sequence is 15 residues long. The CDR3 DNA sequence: TGCGCCAGCAGCTATGCGGCGGGGGGCACAGATACGCAGTATTTT. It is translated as CASSYAAGGTDTQYF.

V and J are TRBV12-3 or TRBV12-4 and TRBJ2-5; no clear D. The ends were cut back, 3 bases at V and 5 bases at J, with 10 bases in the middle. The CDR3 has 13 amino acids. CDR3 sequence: CASSLWASETQYF. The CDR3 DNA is TGTGCCAGCAGTTTGTGGGCATCGGAGACCCAGTACTTC.

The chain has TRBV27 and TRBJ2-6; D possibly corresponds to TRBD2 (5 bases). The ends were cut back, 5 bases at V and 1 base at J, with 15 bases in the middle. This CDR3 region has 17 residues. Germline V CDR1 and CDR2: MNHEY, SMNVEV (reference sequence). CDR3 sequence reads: CASSQRRDTSGANVLTF. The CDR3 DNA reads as TGTGCCAGCAGTCAGAGACGGGATACTTCTGGGGCCAACGTCCTGACTTTC.

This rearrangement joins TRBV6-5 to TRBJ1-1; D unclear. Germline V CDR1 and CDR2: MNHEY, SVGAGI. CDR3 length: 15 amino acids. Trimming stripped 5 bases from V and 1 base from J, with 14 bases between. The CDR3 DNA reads TGTGCCAGCAGTAGACTGACGGACTCGAACACTGAAGCTTTCTTT. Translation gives CASSRLTDSNTEAFF.

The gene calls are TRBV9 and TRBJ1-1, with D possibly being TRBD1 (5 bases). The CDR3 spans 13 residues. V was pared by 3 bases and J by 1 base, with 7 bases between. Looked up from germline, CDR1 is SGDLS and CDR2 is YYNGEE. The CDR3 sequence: CASSGRGNTEAFF. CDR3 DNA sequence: TGTGCCAGCAGCGGGAGGGGGAACACTGAAGCTTTCTTT.

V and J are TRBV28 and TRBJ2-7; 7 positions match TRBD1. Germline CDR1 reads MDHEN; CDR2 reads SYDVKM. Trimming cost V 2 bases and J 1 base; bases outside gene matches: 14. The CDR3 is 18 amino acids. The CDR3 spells CASSLVLRQGSLSYEQYF. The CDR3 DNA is TGTGCCAGCAGTTTAGTTTTGAGACAGGGTTCTTTGTCCTACGAGCAGTACTTC.